This is a list of T cell receptor beta chains from one sample in a study of T cell responses to AZD1222 COVID-19 vaccine. Here immunoSEQ multiplex PCR was the method, and the copy in TCRdb shows in-frame clones only, minus some. The sample shows about 120,000 clones, just over 90% of them seen only once. Sequenced material: peripheral blood, taken on day 0 of AZD1222 vaccination. The receptors were gathered from an adult in good health. Both conserved end residues are part of each CDR3. Fields, in order: V gene, clone size, D gene, J gene, CDR3 DNA, CDR3 protein. A D gene is named only where the DNA matches it firmly. Expanded clones get a size class; other rows say once, few or many, or leave the size out.

TRBV7-6	.	.	TRBJ1-3	TGTGCCAGCAGCTCTCGGGACTCGTATCCCAGCCTCTCTGGAAACACCATATATTTT	CASSSRDSYPSLSGNTIYF
TRBV11-2	.	.	TRBJ1-2	TGTGCCAGCAGCTTAACCGGGACAAACTTGCGGGGGAGCGGCTACACCTTC	CASSLTGTNLRGSGYTF
TRBV5-5	.	TRBD2	TRBJ2-7	TGTGCCAGCAGCTTGTCCGGGGGGGTCGACTCCTACGAGCAGTACTTC	CASSLSGGVDSYEQYF
TRBV6-5	.	TRBD2	TRBJ2-7	TGTGCCAGCAGTTACCGACTAGCGGGGGTAAACTACGAGCAGTACTTC	CASSYRLAGVNYEQYF
TRBV7-8	.	.	TRBJ1-1	TGTGCCAGCTCCCTTCCCGGAAGGACGAACACTGAAGCTTTCTTT	CASSLPGRTNTEAFF
TRBV7-2	.	TRBD1	TRBJ1-6	TGTGCCAGCAGCTTGACAGGGCCATCACCCCTCCACTTT	CASSLTGPSPLHF
TRBV20-1	.	TRBD1	TRBJ1-1	TGCAGTGCTAGTCGGGGCAGGGGGCCTCTGAACACTGAAGCTTTCTTT	CSASRGRGPLNTEAFF
TRBV7-9	.	.	TRBJ1-6	TGTGCCAGCAGCTTAGGACTAAATTCACCCCTCCACTTT	CASSLGLNSPLHF
TRBV4-2	.	.	TRBJ1-2	TGTGCCAGCAGCCACGGAGGAGGGGCTAATGGCTACACCTTC	CASSHGGGANGYTF
TRBV5-1	few	.	TRBJ2-3	TGCGCCAGCAGCTTAGGTTCATTGGCAGATACGCAGTATTTT	CASSLGSLADTQYF
TRBV6-6	once	.	TRBJ2-6	TGTGCCAGCAGCCCAGTCGAAGTCGGGGGTAGCTTCTCTGGGGCCAACGTCCTGACTTTC	CASSPVEVGGSFSGANVLTF
TRBV6-2/TRBV6-3	.	.	TRBJ1-5	TGTGCCAGCAGTACCGGCCCTAACCTTCAGCCCCAGCATTTT	CASSTGPNLQPQHF
TRBV5-6	once	TRBD1	TRBJ1-5	TGTGCCAGCAGCTTGGCTTACAGGGGAGTTGGCAATCAGCCCCAGCATTTT	CASSLAYRGVGNQPQHF
TRBV9	.	.	TRBJ2-2	TGTGCCAGCAGCGTAGGGACTATCGGGGAGCTGTTTTTT	CASSVGTIGELFF
TRBV5-1	.	.	TRBJ2-7	TGCGCCAGCAGCTCCCTGGAGGGGACGAGGTACGAGCAGTACTTC	CASSSLEGTRYEQYF
TRBV7-2	.	.	TRBJ1-1	TGTGCCAGCAGCCAGGCAGGGATGAACACTGAAGCTTTCTTT	CASSQAGMNTEAFF
TRBV10-1	.	TRBD1	TRBJ2-7	TGCGCCAGCAGTCCAACTCCGGGACAGCCGGCTGGCGAGCAGTACTTC	CASSPTPGQPAGEQYF
TRBV9	.	.	TRBJ2-2	TGTGCCAGCAGCCCAAGGAGTGGCGGGACGGGCAACACCGGGGAGCTGTTTTTT	CASSPRSGGTGNTGELFF
TRBV6-5	.	.	TRBJ1-2	TGTGCCAGCAGTTACCAGACAGACTATGGCTACACCTTC	CASSYQTDYGYTF
TRBV19	.	TRBD2	TRBJ2-7	TGTGCCAGTAGGCTTCTAGCGGGGGATTCCTACGAGCAGTACTTC	CASRLLAGDSYEQYF
TRBV11-2	.	.	TRBJ1-5	TGTGCCAGCAGCTTAGTCGGGACCCATCATCAGCCCCAGCATTTT	CASSLVGTHHQPQHF
TRBV19	.	TRBD1	TRBJ1-4	TGTGCCAGTAGGACAGGGGGTAGTGAAAAACTGTTTTTT	CASRTGGSEKLFF
TRBV6-6	.	.	TRBJ2-2	TGTGCCAGCAGTTACTCGGGGGTCGAGGAGCTGTTTTTT	CASSYSGVEELFF
TRBV5-1	.	TRBD1	TRBJ1-4	TGCGCCAGCAGCCAAACAGGGGGGGTTAATGAAAAACTGTTTTTT	CASSQTGGVNEKLFF
TRBV29-1	.	.	TRBJ2-1	TGCAGCGTTGTGGCAGGATCCAATGAGCAGTTCTTC	CSVVAGSNEQFF
TRBV2	.	.	TRBJ2-7	TGTGCCACCCGACAGGCCAACAACGAGCAGTACTTC	CATRQANNEQYF
TRBV5-1	.	.	TRBJ2-2	TGCGCCAGCAGCTTGGACAGCACCGGGGAGCTGTTTTTT	CASSLDSTGELFF
TRBV5-1	.	.	TRBJ2-7	TGCGCCAGCAGCTCCTTAGGGGGTTTCATCTACGAGCAGTACTTC	CASSSLGGFIYEQYF
TRBV18	.	.	TRBJ2-7	TGTGCCAGCTCACCAGCGGATTACGAGCAGTACTTC	CASSPADYEQYF
TRBV4-1	.	TRBD2	TRBJ2-1	TGCGCCAGCAGCCCCGGGAGCGGGGGGTATGAGCAGTTCTTC	CASSPGSGGYEQFF
TRBV9	.	.	TRBJ2-2	TGTGCCAGCAAGGGGAACACCGGGGAGCTGTTTTTT	CASKGNTGELFF
TRBV5-1	.	TRBD1	TRBJ1-2	TGCGCCAGCAGCCGGGACAGGGTTGATGGCTACACCTTC	CASSRDRVDGYTF
TRBV19	.	.	TRBJ1-1	TGTGCCTCGAACCTTGGAGGGGTCCTGAACACTGAAGCTTTCTTT	CASNLGGVLNTEAFF
TRBV19	.	.	TRBJ2-5	TGTGCCAGTAGTACCACAGGGACCCAAGAGACCCAGTACTTC	CASSTTGTQETQYF
TRBV7-2	.	TRBD1	TRBJ1-2	TGTGCCAGCAGCTTAGAAGTGACAGGGGGTAACTATGGCTACACCTTC	CASSLEVTGGNYGYTF
TRBV5-5	.	.	TRBJ2-2	TGTGCCAGCAGCCGGACAGCGAACACCGGGGAGCTGTTTTTT	CASSRTANTGELFF
TRBV3-1/TRBV3-2	.	TRBD1	TRBJ1-6	TGTGCCAGCAGCCAAGTGGGACAGACTTCACCCCTCCACTTT	CASSQVGQTSPLHF
TRBV5-4	.	.	TRBJ1-3	TGTGCCAGCAGCTTGGATTTTCAGGCTTCTGGAAACACCATATATTTT	CASSLDFQASGNTIYF
TRBV5-1	.	TRBD1	TRBJ1-3	TGCGCCAGCAGCTTGGGGGGACAGGGGTCAAACTCTGGAAACACCATATATTTT	CASSLGGQGSNSGNTIYF
TRBV19	.	.	TRBJ2-3	TGTGCCAGTAGTATGGGCCTGGCAGATACGCAGTATTTT	CASSMGLADTQYF
TRBV10-3	once	.	TRBJ1-1	TGTGCCATCAGCCTCCCCGGGGGAACTGAAGCTTTCTTT	CAISLPGGTEAFF
TRBV6-5	.	.	TRBJ1-5	TGTGCCAGCAGTTACATTGTAGGGGCTCAGCCCCAGCATTTT	CASSYIVGAQPQHF
TRBV5-6	.	TRBD1	TRBJ1-6	TGTGCCAGCGTAAAACGGACGACAGGGACCCATTCACCCCTCCACTTT	CASVKRTTGTHSPLHF
TRBV5-6	.	TRBD2	TRBJ2-5	TGTGCCAGCAGCTTCTCTAGCGGGGGATCAATGTACCAAGAGACCCAGTACTTC	CASSFSSGGSMYQETQYF
TRBV10-2	.	.	TRBJ1-4	TGCGCCAGCAGTGTCCTAAGTTCTGGGGAAAAACTGTTTTTT	CASSVLSSGEKLFF
TRBV2	.	.	TRBJ1-1	TGTGCCAGCAGTGAACCAGCCTGGGACACTGAAGCTTTCTTT	CASSEPAWDTEAFF
TRBV7-3	.	TRBD1	TRBJ2-2	TGTGCCAGCAGCTTAACGGGACAGGGGGTCACCGGGGAGCTGTTTTTT	CASSLTGQGVTGELFF
TRBV6-5	.	.	TRBJ2-7	TGTGCCAGCAGTTACTCTACGGTCGTCTACGAGCAGTACTTC	CASSYSTVVYEQYF